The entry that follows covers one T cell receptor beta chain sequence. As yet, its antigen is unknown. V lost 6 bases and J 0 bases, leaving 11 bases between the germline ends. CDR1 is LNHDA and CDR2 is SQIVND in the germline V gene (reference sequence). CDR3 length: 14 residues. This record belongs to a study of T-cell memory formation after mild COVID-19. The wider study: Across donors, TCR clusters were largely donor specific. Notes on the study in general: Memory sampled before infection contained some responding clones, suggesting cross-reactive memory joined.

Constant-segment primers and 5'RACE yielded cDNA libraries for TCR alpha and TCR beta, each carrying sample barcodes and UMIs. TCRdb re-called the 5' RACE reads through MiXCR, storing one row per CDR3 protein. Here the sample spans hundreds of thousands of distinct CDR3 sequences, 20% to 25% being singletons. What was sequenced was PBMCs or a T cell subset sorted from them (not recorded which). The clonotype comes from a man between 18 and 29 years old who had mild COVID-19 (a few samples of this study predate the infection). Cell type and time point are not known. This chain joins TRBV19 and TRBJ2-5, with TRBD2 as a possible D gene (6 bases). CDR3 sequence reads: CASRRDLYQETQYF. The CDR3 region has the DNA TGTGCCAGTAGGCGGGACCTGTACCAAGAGACCCAGTACTTC. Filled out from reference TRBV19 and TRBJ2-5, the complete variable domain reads DGGITQSPKYLFRKEGQNVTLSCEQNLNHDAMYWYRQDPGQGLRLIYYSQIVNDFQKGDIAEGYSVSREKKESFPLTVTSAQKNPTAFYLCASRRDLYQETQYFGPGTRLLVL.